The 25 T cell receptor beta chains below all came from one sample that was sequenced in a study of PD-1 blockade in classical Hodgkin lymphoma. This sample's time point: cycle 4 day 1 (C4D1), after about 6 weeks of nivolumab. Each patient relapsed following autologous stem cell transplantation, and prior brentuximab vedotin exposure differed. Clones were sequenced by immunoSEQ multiplex PCR, and TCRdb holds only the in-frame ones, with some missing. This sample has roughly 94,000 clones, with approximately 94% found just once. Sequencing was performed on peripheral blood mononuclear cells (PBMCs), taken before the fourth cycle of nivolumab. Receptors originate from a human donor with classical Hodgkin lymphoma.

The V and J genes are TRBV29-1 and TRBJ2-4, with a possible D match to TRBD1 (5 bases). The CDR3 contains 14 residues. Between the trimmed V and J ends, which lost 6 bases and 0 bases, there was a span of 12 bases. Germline lookup yields CDR1 SQVTM and CDR2 ANQGSEA. The CDR3 is CSVEQAIAKNIQYF. CDR3 nucleotides: TGCAGCGTGGAACAGGCTATAGCCAAAAACATTCAGTACTTC.

This clone was picked up one time. V is TRBV11-2 and J is TRBJ2-1; TRBD1 aligns across 10 bases. V shed 4 bases, J shed 9 bases, and the junction held 18 bases outside the gene matches. The CDR3 spans 18 residues. CDR1 is SGHAT and CDR2 is FQNNGV in the germline V gene. The CDR3 DNA reads as TGTGCCAGCAGCTCAGGACGACCGGGACAGGGGCCCCGGGGTGAGCAGTTCTTC. Protein product: CASSSGRPGQGPRGEQFF.

J is TRBJ2-1 and V is TRBV27; 8 bases map to TRBD1. CDR3 size: 17 residues. V was clipped by 1 base and J by 6 bases; unmatched bases: 11. Germline V CDR1 and CDR2: MNHEY, SMNVEV (reference sequence). CDR3 residues: CASSLLSSIQGANEQFF. CDR3 bases: TGTGCCAGCAGTTTATTGAGCTCGATTCAGGGGGCCAATGAGCAGTTCTTC.

The rearrangement joins TRBV30 to TRBJ1-4; D perhaps matches TRBD1 (5 bases). Germline V gene sequence: CDR1 GTSNPN, CDR2 SVGIG (reference sequence). This CDR3 is 16 amino acids long. With 0 bases removed from V and 7 bases from J, the gap between germline ends came to 18 bases. In DNA form, the CDR3 reads TGTGCCTGGAGTGTATCCCCCCGCGGGGCTGGTGAAAAACTGTTTTTT. As protein: CAWSVSPRGAGEKLFF.

The CDR3: CSVGDRGVNGYTF. CDR3 sequence (DNA): TGCAGCGTTGGAGACAGGGGGGTAAATGGCTACACCTTC. V gene TRBV29-1 combines with J gene TRBJ1-2, with 9 bases matching TRBD1. The CDR3 contains 13 residues. Trimming at V came to 4 bases and at J to 6 bases, leaving 6 bases not matched to a gene. From germline, CDR1 is SQVTM and CDR2 ANQGSEA.

The chain uses TRBV7-9 and TRBJ1-4; D is perhaps TRBD1 (5 bases). Germline V gene sequence: CDR1 SEHNR, CDR2 FQNEAQ (reference sequence). The CDR3 covers 14 residues. V shed 4 bases and J shed 3 bases, with 9 bases lying between them. The CDR3 bases are TGTGCCAGCAGCTACGACAGACCTAATGAAAAACTGTTTTTT. Translation: CASSYDRPNEKLFF.

The V call is TRBV10-2, the J call TRBJ2-7; TRBD2 aligns across 10 bases. Germline-derived CDR1 and CDR2 are WSHSY and SAAADI. The CDR3 contains 14 residues. V lost 2 bases and J lost 2; bases outside the gene matches: 0. The CDR3: CASSELAGAYEQYF. In DNA, the CDR3 is TGCGCCAGCAGTGAGCTAGCGGGGGCCTACGAGCAGTACTTC.

This clone has a single count. The V call is TRBV29-1, the J call TRBJ1-1; TRBD1 agrees at 9 bases. The ends lost 5 bases at V and 11 bases at J; junction bases unmatched: 6. The CDR3 is 11 residues long. Per the germline V gene, CDR1 is SQVTM and CDR2 is ANQGSEA. The CDR3 sequence is CSVLTGGRAFF. The CDR3 DNA follows: TGCAGCGTTCTGACAGGGGGTCGGGCTTTCTTT.

In its sample, this clone was seen once. The rearrangement links TRBV5-1 to TRBJ2-3; 7 nucleotides line up with TRBD1. Germline V CDR1 and CDR2: SGHRS, YFSETQ. The ends lost 3 bases at V and 2 bases at J; junction bases unmatched: 9. There are 16 residues in the CDR3. CDR3 nucleotide sequence: TGCGCCAGCAGCTCCCCGACAGGGACCGACACAGATACGCAGTATTTT. Translated: CASSSPTGTDTDTQYF.

The gene calls are TRBV4-1 and TRBJ2-7, with a weak D call TRBD1 (6 bases). CDR1 and CDR2 (germline): MGHRA, YSYEKL. The CDR3 length is 15 residues. Trimming shortened V by 5 bases and J by 3 bases, and 17 bases separated the two germline ends. In nucleotides, the CDR3 is TGCGCCAGCAGCGACTCCGGGACAACCTTCTACGAGCAGTACTTC. This sequence encodes CASSDSGTTFYEQYF.

The sample holds one count of this clone. The V gene is TRBV2, the J gene TRBJ1-1; no definite D call. Per germline, CDR1 SNHLY and CDR2 FYNNEI. The V gene lost 2 bases and the J gene lost 1 base, with 20 bases spanning the gap. The CDR3 runs to 18 residues. The CDR3 DNA reads as TGTGCCAGCAGTGAACTGGCTGGGCCCGTACCCGGGAACACTGAAGCTTTCTTT. It codes for CASSELAGPVPGNTEAFF.

CDR3 amino acids: CAWTRGALFDPEAFF. The CDR3 nucleotides read TGTGCCTGGACTCGGGGAGCCCTCTTCGACCCTGAAGCTTTCTTT. The genes are TRBV30 and TRBJ1-1, with unresolved D. The V and J ends lost 4 bases and 6 bases respectively, with 21 bases between them. Germline loops: CDR1 GTSNPN, CDR2 SVGIG (reference sequence). This CDR3 region has 15 residues.

CDR3 residues: CASSQGGTQYF. The CDR3 coding sequence is TGTGCCAGCAGCCAAGGGGGTACGCAGTATTTT. The gene calls are TRBV4-2 and TRBJ2-3; no clear D gene. Deletions cut 1 base from V and 8 bases from J, with 4 bases between. The CDR3 loop spans 11 amino acids. The V gene's germline CDR1 is LGHNA and CDR2 YNFKEQ.

This chain joins TRBV19 and TRBJ2-3; perhaps D is TRBD1 or TRBD2 (5 bases each). With 1 base removed from V and 4 bases from J, the gap between germline ends came to 9 bases. This CDR3 comprises 14 residues. Germline V gives CDR1 LNHDA, CDR2 SQIVND (reference sequence). The CDR3 DNA follows: TGTGCCAGTAGTATAGCCAAGGGACCAGATACGCAGTATTTT. It encodes CASSIAKGPDTQYF. The whole variable domain, remainder taken from reference TRBV19 and TRBJ2-3, is DGGITQSPKYLFRKEGQNVTLSCEQNLNHDAMYWYRQDPGQGLRLIYYSQIVNDFQKGDIAEGYSVSREKKESFPLTVTSAQKNPTAFYLCASSIAKGPDTQYFGPGTRLTVL.

CDR3 amino acids: CSVESKGTPPHEQYF. The DNA of the CDR3 is TGCAGCGTTGAATCAAAGGGGACACCTCCCCACGAGCAGTACTTC. The chain is built from TRBV29-1 and TRBJ2-7, with D perhaps matching TRBD1 (6 bases). Germline lookup yields CDR1 SQVTM and CDR2 ANQGSEA. The CDR3 has 15 amino acids. V was clipped by 2 bases and J by 5 bases, with 19 bases between them.

The V call is TRBV19, the J call TRBJ1-5; maybe TRBD1 (6 bases). The CDR3 runs to 14 residues. Trimming left V 7 bases short and J 7 bases short, with 17 bases between. CDR1 is LNHDA and CDR2 is SQIVND in the germline V gene (reference sequence). The CDR3 region has the DNA TGTGCCAGTACTACTGAGGGGGTCTTCCAGCCCCAGCATTTT. Translation: CASTTEGVFQPQHF.

Points on this clone: At the DNA level, this CDR3 is encoded by other sequences in the same sample as well. V usage is TRBV27 and J usage is TRBJ2-1, with 13 positions matching TRBD2. The CDR3 loop spans 19 amino acids. The V and J ends lost 0 bases and 4 bases, in that order; junction bases with no gene match: 9. Germline CDR1 reads MNHEY; CDR2 reads SMNVEV (reference sequence). CDR3 sequence reads: CASSLSWTSGGLFYNEQFF. CDR3 DNA: TGTGCCAGCAGTTTATCGTGGACTAGCGGGGGCTTATTTTACAATGAGCAGTTCTTC.

The chain recombines TRBV11-2 with TRBJ2-4, with D perhaps matching TRBD1 or TRBD2 (6 bases each). CDR3 length: 17 amino acids. V was trimmed by 3 bases and J by 0 bases, leaving 15 bases between them. CDR1 and CDR2 from the germline V gene are SGHAT and FQNNGV. CDR3 sequence (DNA): TGTGCCAGCAGCTTTTTGAGGGGGGTTCTAGCCAAAAACATTCAGTACTTC. It codes for CASSFLRGVLAKNIQYF.

V gene TRBV5-4 combines with J gene TRBJ2-3; no reliable D call. CDR3 length: 18 amino acids. V lost 1 base, J lost 3 bases, and 21 bases lay in between. Germline V gene data show CDR1 as SGHNT and CDR2 as YYREEE (reference sequence). The CDR3 here is CASSLITARSLGTDTQYF. The DNA for the CDR3 is TGTGCCAGCAGCTTGATAACAGCTAGGTCATTGGGAACAGATACGCAGTATTTT. Supplemented by reference TRBV5-4 and TRBJ2-3, the full variable domain reads ETGVTQSPTHLIKTRGQQVTLRCSSQSGHNTVSWYQQALGQGPQFIFQYYREEENGRGNFPPRFSGLQFPNYSSELNVNALELDDSALYLCASSLITARSLGTDTQYFGPGTRLTVL.

The DNA for the CDR3 is TGTGCCAGTAGTACCGGGGGTGGTGGAGAGACCCAGTACTTC. This encodes CASSTGGGGETQYF. The chain carries TRBV19 and TRBJ2-5; weak D call: TRBD2 (6 bases). The length of the CDR3 is 14 residues. Trimming left V 4 bases short and J 4 bases short, with 13 bases between. Germline CDR1 is LNHDA and CDR2 is SQIVND (reference sequence). The variable domain in full, with the rest retrieved from reference TRBV19 and TRBJ2-5, is DGGITQSPKYLFRKEGQNVTLSCEQNLNHDAMYWYRQDPGQGLRLIYYSQIVNDFQKGDIAEGYSVSREKKESFPLTVTSAQKNPTAFYLCASSTGGGGETQYFGPGTRLLVL.

The chain couples TRBV6-1 to TRBJ1-2; D is unclear. Trimming took off 2 bases at V and 4 bases at J, with 8 bases between the two ends. The CDR3 loop spans 13 amino acids. The germline CDR1 and CDR2 sequences are MNHNS and SASEGT. CDR3 sequence: CASSESGSYGYTF. The CDR3 nucleotides read TGTGCCAGCAGTGAATCGGGCAGCTATGGCTACACCTTC.

To note about this clone: One junction end does not reproduce the germline sequence, and a read error may be involved. This chain connects TRBV7-7 to TRBJ2-2; D is unresolved. The V gene's germline CDR1 is SSHAT and CDR2 FNYEAQ (reference sequence). CDR3 length: 13 amino acids. The CDR3 sequence: CASSLSRPGELFF. DNA for the CDR3: TGTGCTAGCAGCCTCAGTAGGCCCGGGGAGCTGTTTTTT.

The chain is built from TRBV28 and TRBJ1-4; D may be TRBD1 (5 bases). The CDR3 spans 14 residues. Trimming left V 6 bases short and J 8 bases short, with 16 bases between. From germline, CDR1 is MDHEN and CDR2 SYDVKM. This chain's CDR3 is CASRVGVDGEKLFF. Here the CDR3 DNA reads TGTGCCAGCAGGGTAGGGGTGGACGGGGAAAAACTGTTTTTT. Drawing the rest from reference TRBV28 and TRBJ1-4, the complete variable domain is DVKVTQSSRYLVKRTGEKVFLECVQDMDHENMFWYRQDPGLGLRLIYFSYDVKMKEKGDIPEGYSVSREKKERFSLILESASTNQTSMYLCASRVGVDGEKLFFGSGTQLSVL.

In DNA, the CDR3 is TGTGCCAGTAGTCGCCCGGGACAGAGAAACTATGGCTACACCTTC. Translation gives CASSRPGQRNYGYTF. This chain links TRBV19 with TRBJ1-2; TRBD1 matches 7 bases. Unmatched junction bases numbered 8, after V lost 5 bases and J lost 2 bases. The CDR3 has 15 amino acids. CDR1 and CDR2 (germline): LNHDA, SQIVND (reference sequence). The variable domain in full, with the rest retrieved from reference TRBV19 and TRBJ1-2, is DGGITQSPKYLFRKEGQNVTLSCEQNLNHDAMYWYRQDPGQGLRLIYYSQIVNDFQKGDIAEGYSVSREKKESFPLTVTSAQKNPTAFYLCASSRPGQRNYGYTFGSGTRLTVV.

In its sample, this clone was seen once. V is TRBV28 and J is TRBJ1-5; D unclear. CDR1 MDHEN and CDR2 SYDVKM come from the germline V gene. Deletions cut 5 bases from V and 9 bases from J, with 17 bases between. The CDR3 loop spans 14 amino acids. The CDR3 sequence: CASSDQTRRGPQHF. As DNA, the CDR3 is TGTGCCAGCAGTGACCAGACGAGACGGGGGCCCCAGCATTTT. Full variable domain (rest looked up from reference TRBV28 and TRBJ1-5): DVKVTQSSRYLVKRTGEKVFLECVQDMDHENMFWYRQDPGLGLRLIYFSYDVKMKEKGDIPEGYSVSREKKERFSLILESASTNQTSMYLCASSDQTRRGPQHFGDGTRLSIL.